This T cell receptor beta chain originates from a study of post-analysis software for immune sequencing data. Study details: The study covered relapsing-remitting, secondary progressive and progressive-relapsing courses of multiple sclerosis.

This clonotype has only a few counts. Its antigen is not identified. The germline gives CDR1 SQVTM, CDR2 ANQGSEA. The CDR3 is 14 amino acids. Trimming took off 6 bases at V and 1 base at J, with 16 bases between the two ends. Points from the study as a whole: Roughly five TRBV segments appeared more often in patients than in controls, and TRBV5-6, TRBV5-1 and TRBV20-1 were among these. When compared against controls, multiple sclerosis patients showed significantly lower normalized Chao1 diversity.

Unique-molecular-identifier-tagged TCR beta cDNA libraries were used. Input of roughly 0.85 to 11 million T cells yielded 550,000 or so cDNA molecules. In TCRdb, the PCR reads were re-called with MiXCR into one record per CDR3 protein. The sample records about 820,000 distinct CDR3 sequences, under 70% being singletons. The chain carries TRBV29-1 and TRBJ2-7; D is possibly TRBD2 (5 bases). The source material was blood. The receptor was derived from a girl aged 5 to 17 with multiple sclerosis. The CDR3 reads CSVGVTGKSYEQYF. CDR3 DNA: TGCAGCGTGGGTGTGACCGGGAAGTCCTACGAGCAGTACTTC.